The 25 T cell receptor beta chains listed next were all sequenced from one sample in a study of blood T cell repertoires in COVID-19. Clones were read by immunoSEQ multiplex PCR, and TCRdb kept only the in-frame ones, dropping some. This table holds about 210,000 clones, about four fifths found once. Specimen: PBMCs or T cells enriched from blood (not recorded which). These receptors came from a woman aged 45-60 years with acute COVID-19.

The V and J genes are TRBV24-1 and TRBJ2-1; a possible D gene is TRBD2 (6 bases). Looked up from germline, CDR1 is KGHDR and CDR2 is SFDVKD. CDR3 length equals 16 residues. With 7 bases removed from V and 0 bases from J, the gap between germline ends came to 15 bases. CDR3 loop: CATSRSGLSSYNEQFF. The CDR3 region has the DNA TGTGCCACCAGCCGTTCGGGACTTAGCTCCTACAATGAGCAGTTCTTC.

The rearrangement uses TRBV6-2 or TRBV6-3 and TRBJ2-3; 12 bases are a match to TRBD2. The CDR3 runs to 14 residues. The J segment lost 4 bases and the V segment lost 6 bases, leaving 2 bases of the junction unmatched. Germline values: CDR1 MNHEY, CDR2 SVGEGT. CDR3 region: CASRPSGRADTQYF. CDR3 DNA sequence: TGTGCCAGCAGGCCTAGCGGGAGGGCAGATACGCAGTATTTT.

The CDR3 sequence: CASSPGLSVETQYF. CDR3 coding DNA: TGTGCCAGCTCACCGGGACTCTCGGTGGAGACCCAGTACTTC. V is TRBV18 and J is TRBJ2-5, with D maybe TRBD2 (6 bases). The germline gives CDR1 KGHSH, CDR2 LQKENI. Trimming stripped 3 bases from V and 5 bases from J, with 13 bases between. This CDR3 is built from 14 residues.

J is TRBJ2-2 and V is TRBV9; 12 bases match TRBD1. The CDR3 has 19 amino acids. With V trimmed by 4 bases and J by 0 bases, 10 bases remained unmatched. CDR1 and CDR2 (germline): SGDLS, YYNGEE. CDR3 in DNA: TGTGCCAGCAGCCCTAGGGTGGGACAGGGGGCGGCGAACACCGGGGAGCTGTTTTTT. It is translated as CASSPRVGQGAANTGELFF.

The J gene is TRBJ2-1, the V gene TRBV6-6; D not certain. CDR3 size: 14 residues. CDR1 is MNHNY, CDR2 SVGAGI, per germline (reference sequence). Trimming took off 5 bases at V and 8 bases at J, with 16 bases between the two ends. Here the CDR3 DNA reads TGTGCCAGCAGTCCCACGTCTGCTCGAGATGAGCAGTTCTTC. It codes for CASSPTSARDEQFF.

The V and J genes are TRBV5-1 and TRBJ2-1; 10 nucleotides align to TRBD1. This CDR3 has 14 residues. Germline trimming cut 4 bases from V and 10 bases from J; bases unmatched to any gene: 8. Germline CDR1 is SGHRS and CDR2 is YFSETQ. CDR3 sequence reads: CASSPTGGRLEQFF. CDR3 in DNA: TGCGCCAGCAGCCCGACAGGGGGCAGGTTGGAGCAGTTCTTC.

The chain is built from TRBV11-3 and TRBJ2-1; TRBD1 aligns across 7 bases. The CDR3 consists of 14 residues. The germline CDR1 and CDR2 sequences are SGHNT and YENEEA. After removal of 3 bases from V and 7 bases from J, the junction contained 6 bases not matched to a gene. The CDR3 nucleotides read TGTGCCAGCAGCTTCGACAGGGTCCGGAATGAGCAGTTCTTC. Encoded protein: CASSFDRVRNEQFF.

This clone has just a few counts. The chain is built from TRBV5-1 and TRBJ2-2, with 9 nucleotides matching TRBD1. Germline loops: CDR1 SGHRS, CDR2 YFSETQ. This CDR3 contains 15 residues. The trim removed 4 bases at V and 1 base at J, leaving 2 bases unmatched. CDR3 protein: CASSPGQGNTGELFF. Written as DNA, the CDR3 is TGCGCCAGCAGCCCGGGACAGGGGAACACCGGGGAGCTGTTTTTT.

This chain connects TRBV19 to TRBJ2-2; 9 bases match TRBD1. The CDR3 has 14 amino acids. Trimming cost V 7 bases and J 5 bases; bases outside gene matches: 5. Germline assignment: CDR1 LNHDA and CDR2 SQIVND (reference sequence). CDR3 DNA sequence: TGTGCCAGTAAAGGACAGGGGCCAACCGGGGAGCTGTTTTTT. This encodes CASKGQGPTGELFF. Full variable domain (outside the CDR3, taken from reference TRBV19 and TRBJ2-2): DGGITQSPKYLFRKEGQNVTLSCEQNLNHDAMYWYRQDPGQGLRLIYYSQIVNDFQKGDIAEGYSVSREKKESFPLTVTSAQKNPTAFYLCASKGQGPTGELFFGEGSRLTVL.

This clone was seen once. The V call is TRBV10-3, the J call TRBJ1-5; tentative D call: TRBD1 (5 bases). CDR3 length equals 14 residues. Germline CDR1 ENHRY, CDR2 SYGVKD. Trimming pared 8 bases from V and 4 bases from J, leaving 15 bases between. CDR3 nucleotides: TGTGCCATCTCAGACAGCTTCACAAATCAGCCCCAGCATTTT. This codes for CAISDSFTNQPQHF.

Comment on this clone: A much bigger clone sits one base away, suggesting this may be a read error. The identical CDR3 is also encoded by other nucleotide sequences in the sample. DNA of the CDR3: TGTGCCAGCTCACCTACTAGCACAGATACGCAGTATTTT. The encoded protein is CASSPTSTDTQYF. This chain connects TRBV18 to TRBJ2-3; D not resolved. This CDR3 is 13 amino acids long. Trimming took off 3 bases at V and 0 bases at J, with 4 bases between the two ends. Germline CDR1 reads KGHSH; CDR2 reads LQKENI.

The CDR3 protein is CASSYSRGGRSGYTF. The CDR3 DNA follows: TGTGCCAGCAGTTACTCGAGGGGAGGTAGAAGCGGCTACACCTTC. The chain recombines TRBV6-5 with TRBJ1-2; D may be TRBD1 (5 bases). CDR3 length: 15 amino acids. Per the germline V gene, CDR1 is MNHEY and CDR2 is SVGAGI. Between the trimmed V and J ends, which lost 0 bases and 8 bases, there was a span of 16 bases.

CDR3 sequence reads: CASSLTVLTEAFF. CDR3 in DNA: TGTGCCAGCAGTTTGACAGTACTCACTGAAGCTTTCTTT. This chain joins TRBV12-3 or TRBV12-4 and TRBJ1-1; the D gene is possibly TRBD1 (5 bases). Between the trimmed V and J ends, which lost 3 bases and 4 bases, there was a span of 9 bases. The CDR3 extends over 13 amino acids.

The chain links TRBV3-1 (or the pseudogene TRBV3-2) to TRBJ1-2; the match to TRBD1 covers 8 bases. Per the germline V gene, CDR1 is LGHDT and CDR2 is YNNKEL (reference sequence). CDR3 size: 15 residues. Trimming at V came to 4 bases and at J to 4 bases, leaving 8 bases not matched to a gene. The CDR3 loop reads CASSPGAGQVYGYTF. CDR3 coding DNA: TGTGCCAGCAGCCCGGGGGCGGGACAGGTCTATGGCTACACCTTC.

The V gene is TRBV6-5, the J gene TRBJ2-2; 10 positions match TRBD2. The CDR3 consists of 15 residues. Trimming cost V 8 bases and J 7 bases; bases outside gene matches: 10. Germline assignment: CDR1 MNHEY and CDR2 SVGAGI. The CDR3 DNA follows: TGTGCCAGCCGTACTAGCGGGATGGGGCTCGGGGAGCTGTTTTTT. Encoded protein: CASRTSGMGLGELFF.

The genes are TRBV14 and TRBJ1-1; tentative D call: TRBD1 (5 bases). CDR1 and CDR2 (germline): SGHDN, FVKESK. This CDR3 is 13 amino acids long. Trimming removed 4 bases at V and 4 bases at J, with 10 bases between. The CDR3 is CASSRTGGTEAFF. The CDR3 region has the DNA TGTGCCAGCAGCCGGACGGGGGGCACTGAAGCTTTCTTT.

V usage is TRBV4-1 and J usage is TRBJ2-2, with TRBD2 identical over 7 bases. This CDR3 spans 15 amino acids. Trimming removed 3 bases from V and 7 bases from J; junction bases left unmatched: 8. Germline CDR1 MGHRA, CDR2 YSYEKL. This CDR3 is CASSQLTSVGGELFF. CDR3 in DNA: TGCGCCAGCAGCCAGCTCACTAGCGTGGGCGGGGAGCTGTTTTTT.

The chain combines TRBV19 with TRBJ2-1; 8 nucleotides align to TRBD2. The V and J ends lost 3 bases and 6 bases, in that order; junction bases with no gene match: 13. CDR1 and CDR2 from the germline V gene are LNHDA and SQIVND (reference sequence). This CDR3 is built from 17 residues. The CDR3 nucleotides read TGTGCCAGTAGTATTTTTTCGGCCGGGAGGGCTGGCAATGAGCAGTTCTTC. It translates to CASSIFSAGRAGNEQFF.

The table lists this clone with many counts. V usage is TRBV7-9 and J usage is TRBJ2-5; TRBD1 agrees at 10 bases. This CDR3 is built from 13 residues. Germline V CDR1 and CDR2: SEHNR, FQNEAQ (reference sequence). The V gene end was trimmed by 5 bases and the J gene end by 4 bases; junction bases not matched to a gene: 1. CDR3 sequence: CASSRDRGETQYF. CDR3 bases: TGTGCCAGCAGCAGGGACAGGGGAGAGACCCAGTACTTC.

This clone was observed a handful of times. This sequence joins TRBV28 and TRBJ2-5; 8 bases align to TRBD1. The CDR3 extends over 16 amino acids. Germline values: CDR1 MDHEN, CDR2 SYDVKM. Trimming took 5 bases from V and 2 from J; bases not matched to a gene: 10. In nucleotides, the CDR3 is TGTGCCAGCAGTCCCCTCAGGGGGCTATGGCAAGAGACCCAGTACTTC. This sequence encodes CASSPLRGLWQETQYF.

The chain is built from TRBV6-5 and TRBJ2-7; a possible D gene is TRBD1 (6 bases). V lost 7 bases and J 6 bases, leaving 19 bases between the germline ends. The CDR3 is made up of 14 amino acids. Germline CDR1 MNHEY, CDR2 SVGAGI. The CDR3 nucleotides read TGTGCCAGCACCCTATCCAGGGACACAAGCGAGCAGTACTTC. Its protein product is CASTLSRDTSEQYF.

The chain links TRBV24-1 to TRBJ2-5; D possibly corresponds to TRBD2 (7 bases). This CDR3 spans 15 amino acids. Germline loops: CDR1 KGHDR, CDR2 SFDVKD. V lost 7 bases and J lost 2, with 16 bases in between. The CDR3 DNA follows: TGTGCCACCAGCCCCGCAGGGAGGGGGCAAGAGACCCAGTACTTC. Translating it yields CATSPAGRGQETQYF.

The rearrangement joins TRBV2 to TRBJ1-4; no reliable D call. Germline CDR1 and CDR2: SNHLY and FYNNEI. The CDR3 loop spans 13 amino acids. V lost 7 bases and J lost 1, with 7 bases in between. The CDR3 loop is CASTVETNEKLFF. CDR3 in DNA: TGTGCCAGCACGGTAGAAACTAATGAAAAACTGTTTTTT.

The DNA of the CDR3 is TGCGCCAGCAGCCAGACAGGGGCCCCTAATGAAAAACTGTTTTTT. It specifies CASSQTGAPNEKLFF. V gene TRBV4-1 combines with J gene TRBJ1-4, with TRBD1 matching over 8 bases. J lost 3 bases, V lost 3 bases, and 3 bases had no gene match. Germline CDR1 is MGHRA and CDR2 is YSYEKL. The CDR3 consists of 15 residues.

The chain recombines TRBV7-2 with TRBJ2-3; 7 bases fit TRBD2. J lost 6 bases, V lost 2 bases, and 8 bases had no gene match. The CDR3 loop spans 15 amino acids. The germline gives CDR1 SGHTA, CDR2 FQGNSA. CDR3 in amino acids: CASSLQGAGRDTQYF. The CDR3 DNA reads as TGTGCCAGCAGCTTACAGGGAGCGGGACGGGATACGCAGTATTTT. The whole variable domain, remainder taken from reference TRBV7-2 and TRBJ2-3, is GAGVSQSPSNKVTEKGKDVELRCDPISGHTALYWYRQSLGQGLEFLIYFQGNSAPDKSGLPSDRFSAERTGGSVSTLTIQRTQQEDSAVYLCASSLQGAGRDTQYFGPGTRLTVL.